This is a list of T cell receptor beta chains from one sample in a study of PD-1 blockade in mismatch repair-deficient tumors. Here immunoSEQ multiplex PCR was the method, and the copy in TCRdb shows in-frame clones only, minus some. This sample has around 23,000 clones; about 83% occur once, and the top ten carry 20% to 25%. The sample here was peripheral blood, taken 12 weeks after starting pembrolizumab. The receptors originated from an adult with mismatch repair-deficient cancer. Both conserved end residues are part of each CDR3. A D gene is named only where the DNA matches it firmly. Clone size appears in some rows only: once, few, many, or a class for an expanded clone.

>TRBJ2-1|TRBD2|.|TRBV5-1
CASRTGTSGVNEQFF
TGCGCCAGCCGAACCGGGACTAGCGGTGTGAATGAGCAGTTCTTC
>TRBJ1-2|.|few|TRBV5-4
CASSSTGTVYGYTF
TGTGCCAGCAGCTCTACCGGGACTGTCTATGGCTACACCTTC
>TRBJ1-5|.|.|TRBV28
CASSFFGFGLHLSSQHF
TGTGCCAGCAGTTTTTTCGGGTTCGGACTACATCTCTCGTCCCAGCATTTT
>TRBJ2-7|TRBD1|.|TRBV10-3
CAISESGTGTSYEQYF
TGTGCCATCAGTGAGTCGGGGACAGGGACCTCCTACGAGCAGTACTTC
>TRBJ2-7|TRBD2|few|TRBV10-3
CAISEREGGDEQYF
TGTGCCATCAGTGAGCGGGAGGGGGGCGACGAGCAGTACTTC
>TRBJ2-1|.|once|TRBV5-1
CASSLDGPQSWDEQFF
TGCGCCAGCAGCTTGGATGGACCACAATCATGGGATGAGCAGTTCTTC
>TRBJ2-1|.|.|TRBV6-4
CASSESSYNEQFF
TGTGCCAGCAGTGAAAGCTCCTACAATGAGCAGTTCTTC
>TRBJ2-5|TRBD2|once|TRBV28
CASSSGTSGQETQYF
TGTGCCAGCAGCTCCGGGACTAGCGGACAAGAGACCCAGTACTTC
>TRBJ1-4|.|once|TRBV5-1
CASRRVENEKLFF
TGCGCCAGCAGAAGAGTAGAAAATGAAAAACTGTTTTTT
>TRBJ2-1|TRBD1|few|TRBV27
CASNLQGAADNEQFF
TGTGCCAGCAATTTACAGGGGGCGGCGGACAATGAGCAGTTCTTC
>TRBJ2-5|.|once|TRBV7-2
CASRRTGTFKETQYF
TGTGCCAGCAGACGGACCGGGACATTTAAAGAGACCCAGTACTTC
>TRBJ2-5|.|.|TRBV7-2
CASSLGQSGWAETQYF
TGTGCCAGCAGCTTAGGCCAGTCCGGCTGGGCAGAGACCCAGTACTTC
>TRBJ2-5|TRBD1|.|TRBV5-1
CASSRQGVGETQYF
TGCGCCAGCAGCCGGCAGGGGGTAGGAGAGACCCAGTACTTC
>TRBJ1-2|.|.|TRBV29-1
CSVEAEGTYGYTF
TGCAGCGTTGAAGCGGAAGGGACCTATGGCTACACCTTC
>TRBJ1-5|TRBD1|.|TRBV19
CASTYRTGGNQPQHF
TGTGCCAGTACCTATAGGACAGGAGGCAATCAGCCCCAGCATTTT
>TRBJ2-2|TRBD1|.|TRBV11-2
CASSQGTGNTGELFF
TGTGCCAGCAGCCAAGGGACAGGGAACACCGGGGAGCTGTTTTTT
>TRBJ2-5|.|.|TRBV7-5
CVRSPPGGGIGGETQYF
TGTGTCAGAAGCCCACCCGGGGGGGGGATTGGGGGCGAGACCCAGTACTTC
>TRBJ1-4|.|.|TRBV7-9
CASSLGREPGQPEKLFF
TGTGCCAGCAGCTTAGGACGAGAACCAGGACAGCCCGAAAAACTGTTTTTT
>TRBJ2-1|TRBD2|few|TRBV6-5
CASRRAGGPNEQFF
TGTGCCAGCAGACGAGCGGGAGGGCCAAATGAGCAGTTCTTC
>TRBJ2-1|.|.|TRBV7-8
CASSFRTYNEQFF
TGTGCCAGCAGCTTCCGGACATACAATGAGCAGTTCTTC
>TRBJ2-7|.|.|TRBV7-2
CASSQSGLSYEQYF
TGTGCCAGCAGCCAATCGGGACTTTCATACGAGCAGTACTTC
>TRBJ2-7|TRBD1|.|TRBV28
CASSLGVVTGPFLGDEQYF
TGTGCCAGCAGCTTAGGGGTGGTGACAGGGCCTTTCTTGGGGGACGAGCAGTACTTC
>TRBJ1-2|TRBD1|.|TRBV5-4
CASSLGGTGSRYGYTF
TGTGCCAGCAGCTTGGGTGGGACAGGGAGCCGCTATGGCTACACCTTC
>TRBJ2-4|TRBD2|.|TRBV11-3
CASSLAPGLAGGWAKNIQYF
TGTGCCAGCAGCTTAGCCCCCGGACTAGCGGGAGGGTGGGCCAAAAACATTCAGTACTTC
>TRBJ1-2|TRBD1|.|TRBV4-1
CASSPEDRGIRGYTF
TGCGCCAGCAGCCCAGAGGACAGGGGAATTCGTGGCTACACCTTC
>TRBJ2-1|.|few|TRBV18
CASSPLSTGVAYNEQFF
TGTGCCAGCTCACCACTCTCGACAGGAGTTGCCTACAATGAGCAGTTCTTC
>TRBJ1-1|.|.|TRBV5-1
CASSWGTRNTEAFF
TGCGCCAGCAGCTGGGGGACACGGAACACTGAAGCTTTCTTT
>TRBJ1-1|.|.|TRBV5-1
CASSWRGTSDTEAFF
TGCGCCAGCAGCTGGCGCGGGACATCCGACACTGAAGCTTTCTTT
>TRBJ2-7|TRBD1|.|TRBV4-1
CASSRTPQGAFYEQYF
TGCGCCAGCAGCCGAACACCTCAGGGGGCCTTCTACGAGCAGTACTTC
>TRBJ2-7|.|.|TRBV5-5
CASSHQGILGRGSVDEQYF
TGTGCCAGCAGCCACCAGGGGATCCTTGGGCGCGGGAGCGTCGACGAGCAGTACTTC
>TRBJ1-5|.|.|TRBV15
CATSRAGDGNQPQHF
TGTGCCACCAGCAGAGCAGGGGATGGCAATCAGCCCCAGCATTTT
>TRBJ2-5|TRBD1|.|TRBV5-1
CASSPGTGEETQYF
TGCGCCAGCAGCCCCGGGACAGGAGAAGAGACCCAGTACTTC
>TRBJ2-1|TRBD2|.|TRBV9
CASSATSGSFDEQFF
TGTGCCAGCAGCGCGACTAGCGGGAGCTTCGATGAGCAGTTCTTC
>TRBJ1-2|TRBD1|.|TRBV7-8
CASSVRDRVNYGYTF
TGTGCCAGCAGCGTCCGGGACAGGGTTAACTATGGCTACACCTTC
>TRBJ2-7|TRBD1|once|TRBV4-3
CASSQLRTGDYEQYF
TGCGCCAGCAGCCAACTCAGGACAGGCGACTACGAGCAGTACTTC
>TRBJ2-2|.|.|TRBV19
CASSIGQARGELFF
TGTGCCAGTAGTATAGGACAGGCCCGCGGGGAGCTGTTTTTT
>TRBJ2-2|TRBD2|few|TRBV6-6
CASNGRDTGELFF
TGTGCCAGCAACGGGAGGGACACCGGGGAGCTGTTTTTT
>TRBJ2-7|TRBD1|.|TRBV7-9
CASSPGTEYEQYF
TGTGCCAGCAGCCCCGGGACAGAGTACGAGCAGTACTTC
>TRBJ2-7|.|medium-sized|TRBV6-1
CASSRGAGKQYF
TGTGCCAGCAGTAGGGGAGCGGGTAAGCAGTACTTC
>TRBJ2-1|.|.|TRBV6-5
CASSYGRTDNEQFF
TGTGCCAGCAGTTACGGGCGAACGGACAATGAGCAGTTCTTC
>TRBJ1-2|.|.|TRBV19
CASSDDSPLDGYTF
TGTGCCAGTAGTGACGACAGCCCTCTAGATGGCTACACCTTC
>TRBJ2-5|.|.|TRBV6-6
CASSHPQDQETQYF
TGTGCCAGCAGTCACCCACAGGACCAAGAGACCCAGTACTTC
>TRBJ2-1|TRBD2|few|TRBV6-4
CASSETSGSYNEQFF
TGTGCCAGCAGTGAGACTAGCGGCTCCTACAATGAGCAGTTCTTC
>TRBJ2-1|TRBD1|once|TRBV15
CATSRDAQGINEQFF
TGTGCCACCAGCAGAGATGCACAGGGGATCAATGAGCAGTTCTTC
>TRBJ2-1|TRBD2|.|TRBV6-6
CASSYSPSGTYNEQFF
TGTGCCAGCAGTTACTCCCCTAGCGGTACCTACAATGAGCAGTTCTTC
>TRBJ1-2|.|.|TRBV11-3
CASSERGLDGYTF
TGTGCCAGCAGTGAAAGGGGACTAGATGGCTACACCTTC
>TRBJ2-7|TRBD1|.|TRBV7-6
CASSLLTGAYEQYF
TGTGCCAGCAGCTTGTTGACAGGGGCCTACGAGCAGTACTTC
>TRBJ2-1|.|.|TRBV28
CASSLRENYEQFF
TGTGCCAGCAGTTTACGGGAGAATTATGAGCAGTTCTTC
>TRBJ2-1|.|.|TRBV6-5
CASSYSPQRRYNEQFF
TGTGCCAGCAGTTACTCGCCCCAGCGGCGATACAATGAGCAGTTCTTC
>TRBJ1-4|.|.|TRBV9
CASSVRAGTNEKLFF
TGTGCCAGCAGCGTCCGGGCAGGAACTAATGAAAAACTGTTTTTT
>TRBJ2-1|TRBD1|.|TRBV28
CASSFAPSDRGFYNEQFF
TGTGCCAGCAGTTTTGCCCCCTCGGACAGGGGGTTCTACAATGAGCAGTTCTTC